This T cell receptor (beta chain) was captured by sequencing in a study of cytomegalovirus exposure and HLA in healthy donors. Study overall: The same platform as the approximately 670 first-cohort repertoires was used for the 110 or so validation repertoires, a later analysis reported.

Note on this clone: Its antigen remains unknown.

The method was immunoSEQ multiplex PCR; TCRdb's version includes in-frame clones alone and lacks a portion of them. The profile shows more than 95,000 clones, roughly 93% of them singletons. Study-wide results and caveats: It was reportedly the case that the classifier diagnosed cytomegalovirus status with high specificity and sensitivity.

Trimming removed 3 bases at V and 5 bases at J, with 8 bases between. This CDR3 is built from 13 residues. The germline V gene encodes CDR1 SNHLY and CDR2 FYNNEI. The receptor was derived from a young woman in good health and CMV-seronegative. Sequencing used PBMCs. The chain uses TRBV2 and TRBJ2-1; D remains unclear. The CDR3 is CASSDSGNNEQFF. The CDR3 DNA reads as TGTGCCAGCAGTGATTCGGGTAACAATGAGCAGTTCTTC.